These T cell receptor beta chains were read from a single sample in a study of T cells in Graves' hyperthyroidism and ophthalmopathy. TCRdb re-derived calls from the multiplex PCR reads in MiXCR, one entry per CDR3 protein. The sample carries nearly 600,000 distinct CDR3 sequences, 13% to 15% recorded once. Sequencing was done on a sample of blood. These receptors all come from a woman between 18 and 30 years old with Graves' ophthalmopathy. Both conserved end residues are part of each CDR3. The order of the fields is J gene, V gene, CDR3 protein.

J: TRBJ1-6; V: TRBV3-1; CDR3: CASSQGGGGNSPLHF
J: TRBJ2-1; V: TRBV19; CDR3: CASKQLESSYNEQFF
J: TRBJ1-4; V: TRBV2; CDR3: CASSGAGNEKLFF
J: TRBJ1-1; V: TRBV28; CDR3: CASIPGQLNTEAFF
J: TRBJ2-7; V: TRBV10-3; CDR3: CAIRGNSGSEQYF
J: TRBJ1-3; V: TRBV20-1; CDR3: CSARGDSSSGDTIYF
J: TRBJ1-1; V: TRBV7-9; CDR3: CASSASGAGTEAFF
J: TRBJ2-3; V: TRBV5-1; CDR3: CASSLSGERPDTQYF
J: TRBJ2-1; V: TRBV11-2; CDR3: CASSPSRDRGGREQFF
J: TRBJ2-7; V: TRBV28; CDR3: CASSLWGHAYEQYF
J: TRBJ1-1; V: TRBV4-1; CDR3: CASSQEGQRRTEAFF
J: TRBJ1-5; V: TRBV28; CDR3: CASSFLKSSQPQHF
J: TRBJ2-1; V: TRBV2; CDR3: CASTPPGTGASYNEQFF
J: TRBJ1-5; V: TRBV12-3/TRBV12-4; CDR3: CASREPGGMDQPQHF
J: TRBJ2-6; V: TRBV6-1; CDR3: CASTPWAGANVLTF
J: TRBJ2-1; V: TRBV30; CDR3: CAWSPRGNSIYNEQFF